Shown below are 2 T cell receptor beta chains from a single sample sequenced in a study of cytomegalovirus exposure and HLA in healthy donors. Use of 60 Vbeta and 13 Jbeta primers characterized the PCR. Sequencing was performed with immunoSEQ multiplex PCR; in TCRdb, only in-frame clones are kept and a portion is missing. The sample lists about 140,000 clones; roughly three quarters were seen once. Input material: PBMCs. The receptors here all came from a male donor in good health and CMV-seronegative.

The V call is TRBV2, the J call TRBJ1-4; no reliable D call. Germline V gives CDR1 SNHLY, CDR2 FYNNEI. V lost 7 bases to trimming and J lost 6 bases, with 12 bases between them. The CDR3 runs 13 residues. CDR3 coding DNA: TGTGCCAGCAATCGCGACGGGTATGAAAAACTGTTTTTT. This encodes CASNRDGYEKLFF.

The gene calls are TRBV5-8 and TRBJ2-5, with D possibly TRBD1 on 6 matching bases. The CDR3 length is 15 residues. Trimming cost V 2 bases and J 4 bases, with 15 bases left between them. The germline CDR1 and CDR2 sequences are SGHTS and YDEGEE. DNA for the CDR3: TGTGCCAGCAGCTTTGGGCAGGGGACCGTAGAGACCCAGTACTTC. Encoded protein: CASSFGQGTVETQYF.